This T cell receptor beta chain came from a study of naive and memory T cell subsets. As concerns this clonotype: Its antigen remains unidentified.

CDR1 SGHRS and CDR2 YFSETQ come from the germline V gene. The CDR3 contains 15 residues. Trimming removed 6 bases from V and 15 bases from J, with 28 bases in between. An equimolar mix of two oligonucleotides served as the beta constant-region primer for TRBC1 and TRBC2. The ligated cDNA underwent four PCR rounds using SP2 and nested alpha and beta constant-region primers. TCRdb re-called the UMI-ligation and nested PCR reads through MiXCR, storing one row per CDR3 protein. Altogether approximately 100,000 distinct CDR3 sequences are present, around 15% being singletons, with the ten largest covering about 3%. Findings of the study overall: Clonotypes are single alpha or beta chains, not paired receptors. There was no ground truth to check naive and memory subset results. Naive repertoires, especially CD8, held a few larger clonotypes, possibly memory cells re-expressing CD45RA.

The V gene is TRBV5-1, the J gene TRBJ2-1, with D perhaps TRBD1 or TRBD2 (7 bases each). Sample: naive CD8+ T cells from blood. This TCR derives from a human donor in good health. The chain's CDR3 is CASTGGGQAKPNRFF. CDR3 DNA: TGCGCCAGCACGGGAGGTGGACAGGCCAAACCCAATCGGTTCTTC.